One sample yielded the 3 T cell receptor beta chains listed below, sequenced in a study of T cells after yellow fever vaccination. One entry per CDR3 protein, called by TCRdb with MiXCR from the 5' RACE reads. The table shows approximately 32,000 distinct CDR3 sequences, with approximately 10% occurring only once. This sample comprised PBMCs, either bulk or a sorted T-cell subset (CD4+, CD8+, memory, or dextramer-sorted; not recorded which), obtained around 15 days after the first yellow fever vaccination. These receptor sequences come from a man aged 18 to 30 who received the YFV17D yellow fever vaccine.

For this clonotype: A read error is possible here, since a much larger clone lies one base away. The J gene is TRBJ1-4, the V gene TRBV20-1, with 8 nucleotides matching TRBD1. Germline trimming cut 6 bases from V and 6 bases from J; bases unmatched to any gene: 9. Germline CDR1 and CDR2: DFQATT and SNEGSKA (reference sequence). CDR3 length equals 14 residues. The CDR3 DNA sequence: TGCAGTGCCCTCCTGGGACAGGTGGATGAAAAACTGTTTTTT. Protein: CSALLGQVDEKLFF.

Many counts were recorded for this clonotype. V gene TRBV6-2 or TRBV6-3 combines with J gene TRBJ2-3, with a possible D match to TRBD1 (5 bases). The CDR3 covers 13 residues. V was clipped by 4 bases and J by 5 bases, with 10 bases between them. Germline assignment: CDR1 MNHEY and CDR2 SVGEGT. CDR3 amino acids: CASSSRVGDTQYF. CDR3 nucleotides: TGTGCCAGCAGTTCCAGGGTCGGAGATACGCAGTATTTT.

In its sample, this clonotype was seen many times. The chain uses TRBV6-1 and TRBJ2-1; D not certain. From germline, CDR1 is MNHNS and CDR2 SASEGT. This CDR3 contains 12 residues. V was clipped by 5 bases and J by 5 bases, with 7 bases between them. The CDR3 DNA follows: TGTGCCAGCAGTCCGAGGAACAATGAGCAGTTCTTC. Protein product: CASSPRNNEQFF.